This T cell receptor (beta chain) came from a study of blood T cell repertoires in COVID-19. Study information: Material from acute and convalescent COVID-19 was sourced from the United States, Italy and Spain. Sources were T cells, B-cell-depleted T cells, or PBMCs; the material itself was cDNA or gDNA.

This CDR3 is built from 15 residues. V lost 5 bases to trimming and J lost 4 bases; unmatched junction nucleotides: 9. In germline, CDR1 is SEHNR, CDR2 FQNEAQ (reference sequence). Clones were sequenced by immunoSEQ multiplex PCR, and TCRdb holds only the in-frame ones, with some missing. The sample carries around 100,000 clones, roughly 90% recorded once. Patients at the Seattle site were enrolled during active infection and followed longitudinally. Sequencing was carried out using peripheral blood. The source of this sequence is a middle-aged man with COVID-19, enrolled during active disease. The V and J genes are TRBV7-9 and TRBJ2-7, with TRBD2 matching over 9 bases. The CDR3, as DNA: TGTGCCAGCAGCCCTAGCGGGGCCGGGTTTTACGAGCAGTACTTC. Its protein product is CASSPSGAGFYEQYF.